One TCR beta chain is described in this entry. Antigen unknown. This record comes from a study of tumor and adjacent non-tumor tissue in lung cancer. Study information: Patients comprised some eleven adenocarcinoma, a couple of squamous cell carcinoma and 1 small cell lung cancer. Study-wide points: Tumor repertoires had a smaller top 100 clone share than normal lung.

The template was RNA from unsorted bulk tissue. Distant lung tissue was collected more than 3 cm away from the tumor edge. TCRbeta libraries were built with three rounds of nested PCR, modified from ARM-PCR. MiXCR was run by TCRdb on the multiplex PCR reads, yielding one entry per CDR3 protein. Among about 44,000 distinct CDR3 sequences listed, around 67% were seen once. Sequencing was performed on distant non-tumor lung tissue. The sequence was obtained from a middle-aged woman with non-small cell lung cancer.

CDR3 bases: TGTGCCATCACTGACAGGGCAAGTGGCAATCAGCCCCAGCATTTT. Translation gives CAITDRASGNQPQHF. The V gene is TRBV10-3, the J gene TRBJ1-5; 7 nucleotides line up with TRBD1. The germline V gene encodes CDR1 ENHRY and CDR2 SYGVKD. This CDR3 comprises 15 residues. The trim removed 7 bases at V and 2 bases at J, leaving 8 bases unmatched.